The rows below give T cell receptor beta chains drawn from one sample of a study of blood T cell repertoires in COVID-19. The table came from immunoSEQ multiplex PCR; TCRdb's copy has only in-frame clones and leaves some out. Among 310,000 or so clones listed, approximately 86% were seen once. Sequenced: peripheral blood. Source of these receptors: a man between 25 and 39 years old with COVID-19, enrolled during active disease. The CDR3 runs from the conserved cysteine through the conserved F or W. The D gene is left open where the match is weak. Expanded clones get a size class; other rows say once, few or many, or leave the size out.

size	D	V	J	DNA	CDR3
.	TRBD1	TRBV28	TRBJ2-2	TGTGCCAGCAGTTTTTTGACAGGGGGCCACACCGGGGAGCTGTTTTTT	CASSFLTGGHTGELFF
.	.	TRBV29-1	TRBJ1-1	TGCAGCGTTGGGGCGCCAGGGCACACTGAAGCTTTCTTT	CSVGAPGHTEAFF
.	.	TRBV5-4	TRBJ2-3	TGTGCCAGCAGCTTACTACAGGCAGATACGCAGTATTTT	CASSLLQADTQYF
many	TRBD1	TRBV5-6	TRBJ1-1	TGTGCCAGCAGCCCCGACAGGGGTGGGAACACTGAAGCTTTCTTT	CASSPDRGGNTEAFF
.	.	TRBV18	TRBJ2-2	TGTGCCAGCTCACCCGCATCAGGGCACTCGAACACCGGGGAGCTGTTTTTT	CASSPASGHSNTGELFF
.	.	TRBV4-3	TRBJ2-2	TGCGCCAGCAGCCACGACTTACAGGGCTTCCCCGGGGAGCTGTTTTTT	CASSHDLQGFPGELFF
.	TRBD1	TRBV2	TRBJ2-7	TGTGCCAGCAGGAGGGGGACAGGGGGTGCTTTAGAGCAGTACTTC	CASRRGTGGALEQYF
.	.	TRBV24-1	TRBJ2-3	TGTGCCACCAGTGATTTCAGGGCTAACACAGATACGCAGTATTTT	CATSDFRANTDTQYF
.	.	TRBV30	TRBJ2-2	TGTGCCTGGAGGGGGCCGTCCGCGAACACCGGGGAGCTGTTTTTT	CAWRGPSANTGELFF
.	TRBD2	TRBV28	TRBJ2-1	TGTGCCAGCAGTTTGGGGACTAGCGGGTATTACAATGAGCAGTTCTTC	CASSLGTSGYYNEQFF
.	.	TRBV19	TRBJ1-4	TGTGCCAGTAGCGGAGGGTTTGCAACTAATGAAAAACTGTTTTTT	CASSGGFATNEKLFF
.	.	TRBV27	TRBJ1-5	TGTGCCAGCAGACCGACGGGCCGAGGGGGTCAGCCCCAGCATTTT	CASRPTGRGGQPQHF
.	.	TRBV12-3/TRBV12-4	TRBJ1-1	TGTGCCAGCAGTTTACGGGGGTTCACTGAAGCTTTCTTT	CASSLRGFTEAFF
.	.	TRBV29-1	TRBJ2-2	TGCAGCGTTGAAGTAAGCAAGAATTTTAACACCGGGGAGCTGTTTTTT	CSVEVSKNFNTGELFF
.	TRBD2	TRBV29-1	TRBJ2-3	TGCAGCGGAGGACTAGCGGGAGGCACAGATACGCAGTATTTT	CSGGLAGGTDTQYF
.	TRBD1	TRBV2	TRBJ2-5	TGTGCCAGCAGTGATGGGACAGGGGAGCAAGAGACCCAGTACTTC	CASSDGTGEQETQYF
.	TRBD2	TRBV9	TRBJ2-7	TGTGCCAGCAGCGTAGGTGGGAGGGGTTCCTACGAGCAGTACTTC	CASSVGGRGSYEQYF
.	.	TRBV18	TRBJ2-7	TGTGCCAGCTCACCGGGCCGGACACACTACGAGCAGTACTTC	CASSPGRTHYEQYF
.	TRBD2	TRBV6-5	TRBJ2-1	TGTGCCAGCAGTTCGGGGGGGACTAGTGGTTACGAGCAGTTCTTC	CASSSGGTSGYEQFF
.	TRBD2	TRBV7-3	TRBJ2-1	TGTGCCAGCAGCCCCCAAGGCACTAGCGGCTACAATGAGCAGTTCTTC	CASSPQGTSGYNEQFF
.	.	TRBV9	TRBJ2-1	TGTGCCAGCAGCCTTAACACCAGGGAGCAGTTCTTC	CASSLNTREQFF
.	.	TRBV9	TRBJ2-2	TGTGCCAGCAGCTCCCAGGGCGCGAACACCGGGGAGCTGTTTTTT	CASSSQGANTGELFF
.	.	TRBV9	TRBJ1-2	TGTGCCAGCAGCGTAGGCTACAGACCGCGTGGCTACACCTTC	CASSVGYRPRGYTF
.	TRBD2	TRBV7-3	TRBJ2-3	TGTGCCAGCAGCTCTACTAGCGGGAGTAGGACAGATACGCAGTATTTT	CASSSTSGSRTDTQYF
few	TRBD1	TRBV7-2	TRBJ1-2	TGTGCCACCTCCCGGGGACAGGGCTCCGGCTACACCTTC	CATSRGQGSGYTF
many	TRBD1	TRBV7-3	TRBJ1-2	TGTGCCAGCAGCTCCCAACCTGACAGGGTTGATGGCTACACCTTC	CASSSQPDRVDGYTF
.	TRBD2	TRBV5-4	TRBJ2-3	TGTGCCAGCAGCTTGGGGGTGGCGGGGGGCGCAGATACGCAGTATTTT	CASSLGVAGGADTQYF
.	.	TRBV4-2	TRBJ2-7	TGTGCCAGCAGCCAAGGTGGCAGGTACCGCGACGAGCAGTACTTC	CASSQGGRYRDEQYF
.	.	TRBV29-1	TRBJ1-2	TGCAGCGTTGAATCAGGTGGCTACACCTTC	CSVESGGYTF
.	.	TRBV5-4	TRBJ1-4	TGTGCCAGCAGCTTTGCTGGGCAGAGTGAAAAACTGTTTTTT	CASSFAGQSEKLFF